The subject of this entry is one T cell receptor beta chain. Antigen: not known. This sample stems from a study of T cells expressing NK-cell markers. As for the study in general: Repertoire data for TCR beta were derived from sorted T cells (CD3+CD56+NKG2C+, CD3+CD56+NKG2C- and CD3+CD56-NKG2C+). Overall study results and limits: These clonotypes additionally ranked first within the CD3+CD56-NKG2C+ fraction of four donors.

Germline V gene data show CDR1 as SGHVS and CDR2 as FQNEAQ. The CDR3 consists of 14 residues. One entry per CDR3 protein, without DNA, is what TCRdb gives after re-calling the 5' RACE reads. This sample's clone table lists about 380,000 distinct CDR3 sequences. J is TRBJ2-1 and V is TRBV7-8; TCRdb reports TRBD1, a call that lacks DNA to check it against. The specimen sequenced was blood T cells: a sorted CD56 or NKG2C T cell subset, CD4+ or CD8+ T cells, or bulk PBMC T cells (not recorded which). The clonotype was recovered from a man between 18 and 69 years old in good health. CDR3 sequence: CASSFPGQNNEQFF.